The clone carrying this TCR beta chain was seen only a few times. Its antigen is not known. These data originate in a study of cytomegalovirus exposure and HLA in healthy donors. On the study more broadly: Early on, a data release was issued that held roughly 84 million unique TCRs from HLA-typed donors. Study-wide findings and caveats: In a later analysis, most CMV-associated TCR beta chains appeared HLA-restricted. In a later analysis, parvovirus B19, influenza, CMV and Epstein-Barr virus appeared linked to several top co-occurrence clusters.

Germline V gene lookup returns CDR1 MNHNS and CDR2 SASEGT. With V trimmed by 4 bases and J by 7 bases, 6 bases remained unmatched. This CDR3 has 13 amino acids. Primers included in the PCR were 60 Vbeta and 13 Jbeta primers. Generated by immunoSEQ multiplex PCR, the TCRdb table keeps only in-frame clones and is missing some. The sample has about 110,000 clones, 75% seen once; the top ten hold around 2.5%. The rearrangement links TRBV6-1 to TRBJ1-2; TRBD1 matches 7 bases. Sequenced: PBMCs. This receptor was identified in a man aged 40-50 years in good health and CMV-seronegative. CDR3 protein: CASSGDRVGGYTF. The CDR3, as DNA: TGTGCCAGCAGTGGAGACAGGGTGGGTGGCTACACCTTC.